The entry below describes one T cell receptor beta chain. Its specificity is unknown. The data stem from a study of cytomegalovirus exposure and HLA in healthy donors. Looked up from germline, CDR1 is LNHDA and CDR2 is SQIVND (reference sequence). The CDR3 contains 13 residues. Deletions cut 6 bases from V and 3 bases from J, with 9 bases between. Study-wide results and limits: Most CMV-associated TCR beta chains appeared HLA-restricted in a later analysis. There were some public TCRs occurring in many donors, but most TCR sequences were rare.

Vbeta (60) and Jbeta (13) primers were used in the PCR. The method was immunoSEQ multiplex PCR; TCRdb's version includes in-frame clones alone and lacks a portion of them. The sample yields about 64,000 clones, 85% seen once. The material sequenced was PBMCs. This chain joins TRBV19 and TRBJ2-1; unclear D gene. This TCR came from a female donor in good health and CMV-seronegative. The DNA for the CDR3 is TGTGCCAGTAGCGGAGCCAACTACAATGAGCAGTTCTTC. As protein: CASSGANYNEQFF.